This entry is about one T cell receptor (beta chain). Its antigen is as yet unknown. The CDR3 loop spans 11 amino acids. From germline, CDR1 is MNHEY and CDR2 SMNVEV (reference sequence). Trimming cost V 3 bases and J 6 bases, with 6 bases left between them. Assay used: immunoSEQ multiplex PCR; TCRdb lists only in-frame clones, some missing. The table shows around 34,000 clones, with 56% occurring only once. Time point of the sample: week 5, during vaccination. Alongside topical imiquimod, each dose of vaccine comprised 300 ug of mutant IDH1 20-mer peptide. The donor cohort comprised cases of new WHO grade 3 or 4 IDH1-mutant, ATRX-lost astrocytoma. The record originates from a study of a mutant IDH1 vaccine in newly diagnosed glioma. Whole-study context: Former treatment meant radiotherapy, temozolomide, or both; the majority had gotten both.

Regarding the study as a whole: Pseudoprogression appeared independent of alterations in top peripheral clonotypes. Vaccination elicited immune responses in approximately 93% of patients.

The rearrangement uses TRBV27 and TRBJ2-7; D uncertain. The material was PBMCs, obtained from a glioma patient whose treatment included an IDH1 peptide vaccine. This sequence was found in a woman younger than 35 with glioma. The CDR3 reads CASSFLGEQYF. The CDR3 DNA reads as TGTGCCAGCAGTTTTCTTGGCGAGCAGTACTTC.